This T cell receptor beta chain was obtained from a study of blood T cells in healthy people across ages. Overall study findings and caveats: Any conclusive comparison of naive versus antigen-experienced cells was prevented by using unsorted PBMCs. Considered underestimates were the diversity estimates obtained from one million T cells.

In regard to this clonotype: Antigen: not known.

Samples each yielded at least 6 micrograms of total RNA. For the second PCR, which ran for about 7 to 11 cycles, a sample-barcoded 5' primer and a J-beta primer mix were used. In TCRdb, the 5' RACE reads were re-called with MiXCR into one record per CDR3 protein. The table includes more than 800,000 distinct CDR3 sequences, over 35% detected once. Source material: blood. This receptor was obtained from a woman in her fifties or sixties in good health.

This chain's CDR3 is CSVLSGQGNNEQYF. The CDR3 DNA reads TGCAGCGTTCTAAGCGGACAGGGTAACAATGAGCAGTACTTC. The genes are TRBV29-1 and TRBJ2-7; 8 bases fit TRBD1. Germline V gene data show CDR1 as SQVTM and CDR2 as ANQGSEA. This CDR3 is 14 amino acids long. J gave up 7 bases and V 5 bases, and 13 bases lay outside the gene matches.